These T cell receptor beta chains were read from a single sample in a study of beta chain features in type 1 diabetes. Profiled with immunoSEQ multiplex PCR; TCRdb holds only in-frame clones, not every one. The sample holds about 450,000 clones, about 10% seen once. Sequencing used naive CD4+ T cells from blood. The receptors here all came from a woman aged 18-30 years in good health. Each CDR3 is given with its conserved first and last residue. The D gene is left open where the match is weak. Clone size is given for some rows only: seen once, a few or many times, or a class if the clone is expanded.

.	few	TRBV7-2	TRBJ2-7	TGTGCCAGCAGCTTAGAGGCGGGGAATTACGAGCAGTACTTC	CASSLEAGNYEQYF
TRBD2	few	TRBV9	TRBJ2-2	TGTGCCAGCAATGATGGGACTAGCCCCACCGGGGAGCTGTTTTTT	CASNDGTSPTGELFF
.	.	TRBV4-2	TRBJ2-1	TGTGCCAGCAGCCAAGCAAGCGGAGGACGATCCTACAATGAGCAGTTCTTC	CASSQASGGRSYNEQFF
.	few	TRBV18	TRBJ2-1	TGTGCCAGCTCACAAGGGGTCTACAATGAGCAGTTCTTC	CASSQGVYNEQFF
.	.	TRBV28	TRBJ1-5	TGTGCCAGCAGTTTAGGGTCAGCTAAGGTCCATTTT	CASSLGSAKVHF
.	.	TRBV18	TRBJ1-1	TGTGCCAGCTCACCGACCTTTGGGGAGGAAGCTTTCTTT	CASSPTFGEEAFF
.	few	TRBV7-9	TRBJ1-1	TGTGCCAGCAGCGTAGAGGTGGCAGGGGAAGCTTTCTTT	CASSVEVAGEAFF
.	few	TRBV19	TRBJ1-1	TGTGCCAGTAGTATATTGGGGGCTGAAGCTTTCTTT	CASSILGAEAFF
.	few	TRBV29-1	TRBJ1-1	TGCAGCGTTGAAAGGGGTGCAGCTTTCTTT	CSVERGAAFF
TRBD2	few	TRBV7-9	TRBJ2-1	TGTGCCAGCAGCTTAGAAGGGACTAGCGGGAGAGAGCAGTTCTTC	CASSLEGTSGREQFF
.	few	TRBV7-9	TRBJ1-1	TGTGCCAGCAGCTTAAAGAAGGACACTGAAGCTTTCTTT	CASSLKKDTEAFF
TRBD1	.	TRBV18	TRBJ2-7	TGTGCCAGCTCACCACCGAGGACAGGGGGCGAGCAGTACTTC	CASSPPRTGGEQYF
.	many	TRBV29-1	TRBJ1-1	TGCAGCGTTGAGGTGGACACTGAAGCTTTCTTT	CSVEVDTEAFF
TRBD2	.	TRBV19	TRBJ2-7	TGTGCCAGTAGTATAGTAGCGGGGCGAACGGTCGGCGAGCAGTACTTC	CASSIVAGRTVGEQYF
TRBD1	.	TRBV5-1	TRBJ1-4	TGCGCCAGTTGTCCGGGACAGATGGGTGAAAAACTGTTTTTT	CASCPGQMGEKLFF
.	.	TRBV29-1	TRBJ2-1	TGCAGCGCCGGAGAGTTTACGAATGAGCAGTTCTTC	CSAGEFTNEQFF
TRBD2	few	TRBV4-3	TRBJ2-3	TGCGCCAGCAGCCAACGGGCGGGAGGAACAGATACGCAGTATTTT	CASSQRAGGTDTQYF
TRBD1	.	TRBV29-1	TRBJ2-3	TGCAGCGCAAGGACAGGCTCTAGCACAGATACGCAGTATTTT	CSARTGSSTDTQYF
.	.	TRBV4-2	TRBJ2-3	TGTGCCAGCAGACCGGACTCAGGGCGCCCAGATACGCAGTATTTT	CASRPDSGRPDTQYF
.	.	TRBV30	TRBJ1-3	TGTGCCTGGGCCCTATTCTCTGGAAACACCATATATTTT	CAWALFSGNTIYF
.	few	TRBV4-1	TRBJ1-4	TGCGCCAGCAGAGGGGCGGGCGGCCCGGGAACAACTAATGAAAAACTGTTTTTT	CASRGAGGPGTTNEKLFF
.	few	TRBV4-3	TRBJ2-5	TGCGCCAGCAGCCAGATTGGAACTACCAGCCAAGAGACCCAGTACTTC	CASSQIGTTSQETQYF
TRBD1	few	TRBV18	TRBJ2-2	TGTGCCAGCTCAGCGGGACAGGGGAACACCGGGGAGCTGTTTTTT	CASSAGQGNTGELFF
TRBD1	few	TRBV7-8	TRBJ2-2	TGTGCCAGCAGCTCCTACAGGGGGTTCTCAACCGGGGAGCTGTTTTTT	CASSSYRGFSTGELFF
TRBD1	.	TRBV4-3	TRBJ1-2	TGCGCCAGCAGCCAAGATCCCCAGGGGGACTATGGCTACACCTTC	CASSQDPQGDYGYTF
.	few	TRBV29-1	TRBJ1-1	TGCAGCGAACAACAGGGCCCCATGAACACTGAAGCTTTCTTT	CSEQQGPMNTEAFF
TRBD2	few	TRBV2	TRBJ2-1	TGTGCCAGCATGCTAGCGGGAGTGGATGAGCAGTTCTTC	CASMLAGVDEQFF
.	few	TRBV14	TRBJ1-2	TGTGCCAGCAGCCGGGGGTATGGCTACACCTTC	CASSRGYGYTF
.	.	TRBV29-1	TRBJ2-2	TGCAGCGCTCGGACGGGCCGGGGCACCGGGGAGCTGTTTTTT	CSARTGRGTGELFF
TRBD1	many	TRBV30	TRBJ2-7	TGTGCCTGGACAGACAGGGCCCGGGTCCACGAGCAGTACTTC	CAWTDRARVHEQYF
.	.	TRBV18	TRBJ1-4	TGTGCCAGCTCAACTCGACAGGAGGCTAATGAAAAACTGTTTTTT	CASSTRQEANEKLFF
.	many	TRBV9	TRBJ1-2	TGTGCCAGCAGCGTAGCTACAGGAAACTATGGCTACACCTTC	CASSVATGNYGYTF
.	few	TRBV29-1	TRBJ2-7	TGCAGCGTTCTTTTCTACGAGCAGTACTTC	CSVLFYEQYF
.	few	TRBV15	TRBJ2-7	TGTGCCACCAGCAAGGACGGGACGTCTCTCTACGAGCAGTACTTC	CATSKDGTSLYEQYF
.	few	TRBV29-1	TRBJ2-1	TGCAGCGTTGCTTCCACATCGAGGAATGAGCAGTTCTTC	CSVASTSRNEQFF
.	.	TRBV28	TRBJ2-1	TGTGCCACTTTATTGGGGGGTCGGAATGAGCAGTTCTTC	CATLLGGRNEQFF
.	few	TRBV7-9	TRBJ1-6	TGTGCCAGCACCCGGGGCGGGGTGGGTAATTCACCCCTCCACTTT	CASTRGGVGNSPLHF
.	.	TRBV5-1	TRBJ2-5	TGCGCCAGCAGCTTGCAGGCCCAAGAGACCCAGTACTTC	CASSLQAQETQYF
.	few	TRBV7-9	TRBJ1-1	TGTGCCAGCAGCCAAGGATCGCAGGGCACTGAAGCTTTCTTT	CASSQGSQGTEAFF
.	few	TRBV27	TRBJ2-7	TGTGCCAGCAGTCCCACTGTCCAGACCAGTAGGAACGAGCAGTACTTC	CASSPTVQTSRNEQYF
TRBD1	.	TRBV9	TRBJ2-2	TGTGCCAGCAGTCTCCGTGGACAGGGGGCTCGAGGGGAGCTGTTTTTT	CASSLRGQGARGELFF
.	.	TRBV7-2	TRBJ1-5	TGTGCCAGCAGCTCCGTGGGGGGTCAGCCCCAGCATTTT	CASSSVGGQPQHF
.	few	TRBV9	TRBJ2-3	TGTGCCAGCAGCGTTTCGGGGATTAGCACAGATACGCAGTATTTT	CASSVSGISTDTQYF
.	.	TRBV13	TRBJ1-2	TGTGCCAGCAGCTTGGGGGAGATTTATGGCTACACCTTC	CASSLGEIYGYTF
.	few	TRBV18	TRBJ2-5	TGTGCCAGCTCACCACAAGGCCAAGAGACCCAGTACTTC	CASSPQGQETQYF
.	.	TRBV30	TRBJ2-1	TGTGCCTGGAGTGTCGCCAATATCTACAATGAGCAGTTCTTC	CAWSVANIYNEQFF
.	.	TRBV5-1	TRBJ1-4	TGCGCCAGCAGCCGATCAGCGAGGGCGGAAGAAAAACTGTTTTTT	CASSRSARAEEKLFF
.	few	TRBV30	TRBJ2-7	TGTGCCTGGAGTAACGATAGCTACGAGCAGTACTTC	CAWSNDSYEQYF
.	.	TRBV5-4	TRBJ2-3	TGTGCCAGCAGCTTGGGACCACTAGCTGCTAGCACAGATACGCAGTATTTT	CASSLGPLAASTDTQYF
TRBD2	few	TRBV4-2	TRBJ2-5	TGTGCCAGCAGCCAAGGGGATAGCGGGAGATATGAGACCCAGTACTTC	CASSQGDSGRYETQYF
.	.	TRBV15	TRBJ1-5	TGTGCCACCAGCAGAGAGTCGGGGCCTAAGCCCCAGCATTTT	CATSRESGPKPQHF
.	.	TRBV20-1	TRBJ2-7	TGCAGTGCGGGCAGAGAGTACGAGCAGTACTTC	CSAGREYEQYF
.	few	TRBV29-1	TRBJ2-4	TGCAGCGTTGGCCTCTTCGATAACATTCAGTACTTC	CSVGLFDNIQYF
.	.	TRBV7-9	TRBJ2-1	TGTGCCAGCAGCGTCGGGAGTTTGGATGAGCAGTTCTTC	CASSVGSLDEQFF